The 28 T cell receptor beta chains listed next were all sequenced from one sample in a study of blood T cell repertoires in COVID-19. Data came from immunoSEQ multiplex PCR; TCRdb stores just in-frame clones and leaves some out. The table lists about 140,000 clones, 70% to 85% of them singletons. The sequenced sample consisted of peripheral blood. These receptors originate from a man in his sixties with active or convalescent COVID-19.

The rearrangement links TRBV6-6 to TRBJ2-7; 10 bases map to TRBD1. V gave up 4 bases and J gave up 2 bases; unmatched junction bases: 8. The CDR3 loop spans 16 amino acids. Germline lookup yields CDR1 MNHNY and CDR2 SVGAGI (reference sequence). The DNA of the CDR3 is TGTGCCAGCAGTTTGACAGGGGGCGCGGTTGCCTACGAGCAGTACTTC. This encodes CASSLTGGAVAYEQYF.

V is TRBV6-5 and J is TRBJ1-5, with a weak D call TRBD1 (6 bases). The CDR3 spans 15 residues. Germline lookup yields CDR1 MNHEY and CDR2 SVGAGI. Trimming took 4 bases from V and 2 from J, leaving 12 bases between them. CDR3 sequence (DNA): TGTGCCAGCAGTTCGGGGGGCGGAGGCAATCAGCCCCAGCATTTT. Translating gives CASSSGGGGNQPQHF.

The chain couples TRBV5-4 to TRBJ1-1; a possible D gene is TRBD1 (6 bases). Germline CDR1 is SGHNT and CDR2 is YYREEE (reference sequence). V lost 4 bases, J lost 8 bases, and 15 bases lay in between. The CDR3 has 13 amino acids. The CDR3 sequence: CASSRQDSLEAFF. CDR3 DNA: TGTGCCAGCAGCCGCCAGGACAGCCTCGAAGCTTTCTTT. The variable domain in full, completed from reference TRBV5-4 and TRBJ1-1, reads ETGVTQSPTHLIKTRGQQVTLRCSSQSGHNTVSWYQQALGQGPQFIFQYYREEENGRGNFPPRFSGLQFPNYSSELNVNALELDDSALYLCASSRQDSLEAFFGQGTRLTVV.

This clone was seen only once. The V gene is TRBV7-8, the J gene TRBJ1-6; the D gene is possibly TRBD1 (5 bases). The germline gives CDR1 SGHVS, CDR2 FQNEAQ. V was pared by 7 bases and J by 0 bases, with 25 bases between. The CDR3 loop spans 20 amino acids. CDR3: CASNQDPSKGDSSYNSPLHF. The CDR3 DNA reads TGTGCCAGCAACCAAGACCCTTCCAAAGGGGACTCCTCCTATAATTCACCCCTCCACTTT.

The chain combines TRBV19 with TRBJ1-3, with 7 bases matching TRBD1. CDR1 LNHDA and CDR2 SQIVND come from the germline V gene (reference sequence). Losses at the gene ends were 7 bases for V and 2 bases for J; bases not matched to a gene: 8. The CDR3 is 15 residues long. The CDR3: CASTPTGFPGNTIYF. The CDR3 DNA reads TGTGCCAGTACCCCGACAGGGTTCCCTGGAAACACCATATATTTT.

The chain carries TRBV27 and TRBJ2-7; 9 bases agree with TRBD1. Germline lookup yields CDR1 MNHEY and CDR2 SMNVEV (reference sequence). The CDR3 spans 14 residues. V dropped 6 bases and J dropped 4; count of bases not matched to a gene: 7. The CDR3 region has the DNA TGTGCCAGCAGCCCTGGGACAGGGCTTTACGAGCAGTACTTC. Translated: CASSPGTGLYEQYF.

Only one count was recorded for this clone. The genes are TRBV5-6 and TRBJ2-1, with a tentative D call TRBD2 (7 bases). Germline CDR1 reads SGHDT; CDR2 reads YYEEEE. The V and J ends lost 4 bases and 8 bases respectively, with 13 bases between them. CDR3 length: 13 amino acids. The CDR3 DNA is TGTGCCAGCAGCCCGGCGGGGGCGGATGAGCAGTTCTTC. Translation: CASSPAGADEQFF.

This chain joins TRBV11-3 and TRBJ2-3; maybe TRBD1 (5 bases). This CDR3 region has 12 residues. Per germline, CDR1 SGHNT and CDR2 YENEEA. Trimming removed 4 bases at V and 7 bases at J, with 9 bases between. This chain's CDR3 is CASSSRGYTQYF. CDR3 coding DNA: TGTGCCAGCAGCTCAAGGGGATATACGCAGTATTTT.

The rearrangement joins TRBV19 to TRBJ2-7; 12 positions agree with TRBD1. Trimming at V came to 3 bases and at J to 6 bases, leaving 3 bases not matched to a gene. This CDR3 has 14 amino acids. Germline CDR1 and CDR2: LNHDA and SQIVND (reference sequence). The DNA for the CDR3 is TGTGCCAGTAGTATGGGGGACAGGGGGCGCGAGCAGTACTTC. Amino acids: CASSMGDRGREQYF.

DNA for the CDR3: TGTGCCAGCAGTTTCCCCGGGTTCGAGGCTTTCTTT. Protein sequence: CASSFPGFEAFF. This chain links TRBV27 with TRBJ1-1, with no clear D. With 3 bases removed from V and 11 bases from J, the gap between germline ends came to 13 bases. This CDR3 comprises 12 residues. Germline-derived CDR1 and CDR2 are MNHEY and SMNVEV (reference sequence).

The chain couples TRBV5-4 to TRBJ2-7, with TRBD2 as a possible D gene (7 bases). Germline V gives CDR1 SGHNT, CDR2 YYREEE (reference sequence). The CDR3 is 15 residues long. V was cut by 0 bases and J by 4 bases, with 14 bases left in between. The CDR3 sequence: CASSLAGGLFYEQYF. The CDR3 bases are TGTGCCAGCAGCTTGGCGGGGGGCCTTTTTTACGAGCAGTACTTC.

The rearrangement joins TRBV18 to TRBJ1-6; a possible D gene is TRBD1 (5 bases). The CDR3 loop spans 14 amino acids. V dropped 6 bases and J dropped 7 bases, with 13 bases sitting between them. Germline-derived CDR1 and CDR2 are KGHSH and LQKENI. The CDR3 spells CASSQETVNSPLHF. The CDR3 DNA follows: TGTGCCAGCTCGCAAGAGACAGTCAATTCACCCCTCCACTTT.

This chain joins TRBV27 and TRBJ1-1, with TRBD1 as a possible D gene (5 bases). The CDR3 has 15 residues. With 4 bases removed from V and 6 bases from J, the gap between germline ends came to 18 bases. Germline V gene sequence: CDR1 MNHEY, CDR2 SMNVEV (reference sequence). The CDR3 DNA reads as TGTGCCAGCAGTTCCCTCGGGGGTAATGTCCCTGAAGCTTTCTTT. As protein: CASSSLGGNVPEAFF.

The chain is built from TRBV27 and TRBJ2-7; 9 bases map to TRBD2. V was clipped by 5 bases and J by 7 bases; unmatched bases: 15. The germline CDR1 and CDR2 sequences are MNHEY and SMNVEV (reference sequence). The CDR3 has 16 amino acids. The CDR3 sequence: CASSTWGVAGDREQYV. The CDR3 region has the DNA TGTGCCAGCAGTACCTGGGGGGTAGCGGGAGATCGGGAGCAGTACGTC.

The chain links TRBV30 to TRBJ1-4, with D unresolved. Trimming removed 7 bases from V and 0 bases from J, with 12 bases in between. This CDR3 is 14 amino acids long. The germline CDR1 and CDR2 sequences are GTSNPN and SVGIG (reference sequence). In DNA, the CDR3 is TGTGCCTCCGCCACGGGGACAACTAATGAAAAACTGTTTTTT. Its protein is CASATGTTNEKLFF.

The CDR3 nucleotides read TGTGCCAGTAGTATGGAGATGGTGGCTTTCTTT. Its protein is CASSMEMVAFF. The genes are TRBV19 and TRBJ1-1; D call uncertain. The CDR3 runs to 11 residues. The V gene lost 3 bases and the J gene lost 11 bases, with 10 bases spanning the gap. Germline CDR1 reads LNHDA; CDR2 reads SQIVND (reference sequence).

This clone was recorded at least ten times. The V and J genes are TRBV30 and TRBJ1-1, with D possibly TRBD1 on 6 matching bases. CDR3 length: 12 residues. Germline V gene lookup returns CDR1 GTSNPN and CDR2 SVGIG (reference sequence). The V and J ends lost 1 base and 8 bases respectively, with 11 bases between them. The CDR3, as DNA: TGTGCCTGGAGTGGGGACACAGTCGAAGCTTTCTTT. Amino acid sequence: CAWSGDTVEAFF.

V and J are TRBV12-3 or TRBV12-4 and TRBJ1-1; no clear D. V shed 5 bases and J shed 0 bases, with 7 bases lying between them. The CDR3 is 13 amino acids. The CDR3 loop is CASSPTVNTEAFF. Here the CDR3 DNA reads TGTGCCAGCAGTCCCACAGTGAACACTGAAGCTTTCTTT.

This chain uses TRBV6-5 with TRBJ2-7, with 13 bases identical to TRBD2. The germline V gene encodes CDR1 MNHEY and CDR2 SVGAGI. Losses at the gene ends were 6 bases for V and 5 bases for J; bases not matched to a gene: 7. CDR3 length: 15 residues. The DNA for the CDR3 is TGTGCCAGCAGCCGAACTAGCGGGGGGGCCCACGAGCAGTACTTC. This gives the protein CASSRTSGGAHEQYF.

This chain joins TRBV10-1 and TRBJ2-7; 10 nucleotides match TRBD1. V gave up 4 bases and J gave up 5 bases; unmatched junction bases: 11. There are 16 residues in the CDR3. CDR1 is WNHNN, CDR2 SYGVQD, per germline (reference sequence). CDR3 sequence reads: CASSAWTGQGNNEQYF. Written as DNA, the CDR3 is TGCGCCAGCAGTGCTTGGACGGGACAGGGGAACAACGAGCAGTACTTC.

The chain is built from TRBV10-3 and TRBJ2-1, with TRBD2 identical over 11 bases. Per germline, CDR1 ENHRY and CDR2 SYGVKD. The CDR3 length is 13 residues. Trimming cost V 4 bases and J 13 bases; bases outside gene matches: 6. For the CDR3, the DNA is TGTGCCATCAGTGGCGAGACTAGCGGGGACCAGTTCTTC. It specifies CAISGETSGDQFF.

The chain recombines TRBV11-3 with TRBJ1-2; weak D call: TRBD1 (5 bases). Germline V gives CDR1 SGHNT, CDR2 YENEEA. Trimming removed 5 bases at V and 7 bases at J, with 14 bases between. The CDR3 runs to 13 residues. The CDR3 DNA follows: TGTGCCAGCAGCCCCTCATCCAGGGTTGGCTACACCTTC. Translating gives CASSPSSRVGYTF.

This sequence joins TRBV10-3 and TRBJ2-4; D gene ambiguous. The CDR3 runs to 12 residues. Trimming left V 5 bases short and J 6 bases short, with 8 bases between. Per the germline V gene, CDR1 is ENHRY and CDR2 is SYGVKD. CDR3 coding DNA: TGTGCCATCAGTTCCGAGATAAACATTCAGTACTTC. Protein product: CAISSEINIQYF.

The chain joins TRBV5-6 to TRBJ2-5; a weak D match, TRBD2 (7 bases). Between the trimmed V and J ends, which lost 4 bases and 3 bases, there was a span of 19 bases. Germline CDR1 SGHDT, CDR2 YYEEEE. The CDR3 totals 16 residues. The CDR3 DNA sequence: TGTGCCAGCAGCCCAGAGCGAAGGGGGGGCAAAGAGACCCAGTACTTC. Its translation: CASSPERRGGKETQYF. The whole variable domain, filled in from reference TRBV5-6 and TRBJ2-5, reads DAGVTQSPTHLIKTRGQQVTLRCSPKSGHDTVSWYQQALGQGPQFIFQYYEEEERQRGNFPDRFSGHQFPNYSSELNVNALLLGDSALYLCASSPERRGGKETQYFGPGTRLLVL.

This clone has just a few counts. The chain links TRBV19 to TRBJ1-5; D gene ambiguous. There are 12 residues in the CDR3. V gave up 5 bases and J gave up 4 bases, with 6 bases separating them. Germline CDR1 and CDR2: LNHDA and SQIVND (reference sequence). CDR3 sequence reads: CASSLVNQPQHF. DNA of the CDR3: TGTGCCAGTAGTCTTGTAAATCAGCCCCAGCATTTT. Full variable domain (outside the CDR3, taken from reference TRBV19 and TRBJ1-5): DGGITQSPKYLFRKEGQNVTLSCEQNLNHDAMYWYRQDPGQGLRLIYYSQIVNDFQKGDIAEGYSVSREKKESFPLTVTSAQKNPTAFYLCASSLVNQPQHFGDGTRLSIL.

This clone has only a few counts. This chain links TRBV10-3 with TRBJ2-5; a weak D match, TRBD2 (6 bases). CDR1 and CDR2 from the germline V gene are ENHRY and SYGVKD. Trimming pared 0 bases from V and 2 bases from J, leaving 13 bases between. The CDR3 has 16 amino acids. The chain's CDR3 is CAISESNLRGQETQYF. The CDR3 nucleotides are TGTGCCATCAGTGAGTCGAACCTACGGGGGCAAGAGACCCAGTACTTC.

This clone showed up just a few times. The V call is TRBV6-2 or TRBV6-3, the J call TRBJ2-7; 9 nucleotides match TRBD1. Germline trimming cut 2 bases from V and 4 bases from J; bases unmatched to any gene: 9. The CDR3 contains 16 residues. Per the germline V gene, CDR1 is MNHEY and CDR2 is SVGEGT. Here the CDR3 reads CASSYQSPGQGYEQYV. CDR3 nucleotides: TGTGCCAGCAGTTACCAATCACCGGGACAGGGTTACGAGCAGTACGTC.

The J gene is TRBJ1-3, the V gene TRBV12-3 or TRBV12-4, with D possibly being TRBD1 (6 bases). Trimming removed 5 bases at V and 3 bases at J, with 8 bases between. The CDR3 is 13 amino acids. Here the CDR3 DNA reads TGTGCCAGCAGTGTCAGGGGTGGAAACACCATATATTTT. This translates into CASSVRGGNTIYF.